This T cell receptor (beta chain) was retrieved from a study of identical twins' blood T cells. Whole-study results and caveats: Top TCRbeta clonotypes were shared more with twin than unrelated donors.

Three pairs of healthy female monozygous twins were the donors. Each TCR cDNA library carried sample-specific barcodes on both ends. A single record per CDR3 protein comes from TCRdb applying MiXCR to the 5' RACE reads. The sample shows roughly 380,000 distinct CDR3 sequences, roughly 30% of them seen only once. Germline assignment: CDR1 MGHDK and CDR2 SYGVNS. The V end was cut by 4 bases, the J end by 1 base, with 16 bases between. The CDR3 is 16 residues long. To note about this clonotype: Its antigen is unknown.

The receptor was isolated from a woman aged 18-49 years in good health. The chain couples TRBV25-1 to TRBJ1-2; possible D gene TRBD1, 6 bases. The source material was PBMCs. The CDR3 nucleotides read TGTGCCAGCAGTGGAAAGGGACACGGGCTTAACTATGGCTACACCTTC. This encodes CASSGKGHGLNYGYTF.